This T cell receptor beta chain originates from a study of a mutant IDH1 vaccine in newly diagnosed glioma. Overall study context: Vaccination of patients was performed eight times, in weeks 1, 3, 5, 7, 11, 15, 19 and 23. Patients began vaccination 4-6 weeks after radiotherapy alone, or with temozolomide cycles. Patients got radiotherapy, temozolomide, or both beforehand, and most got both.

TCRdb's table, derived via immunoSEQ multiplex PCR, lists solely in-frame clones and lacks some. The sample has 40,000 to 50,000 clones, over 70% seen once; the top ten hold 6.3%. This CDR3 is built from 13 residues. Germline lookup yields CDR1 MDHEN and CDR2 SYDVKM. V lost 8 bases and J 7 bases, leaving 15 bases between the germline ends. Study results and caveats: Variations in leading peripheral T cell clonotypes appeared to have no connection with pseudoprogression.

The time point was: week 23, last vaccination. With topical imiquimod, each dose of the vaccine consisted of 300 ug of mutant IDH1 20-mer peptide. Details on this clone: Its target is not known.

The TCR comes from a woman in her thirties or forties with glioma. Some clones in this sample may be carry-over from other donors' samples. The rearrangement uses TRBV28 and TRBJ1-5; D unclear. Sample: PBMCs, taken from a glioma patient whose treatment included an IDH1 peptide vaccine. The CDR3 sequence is CASGTPVGQPQHF. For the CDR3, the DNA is TGTGCCAGCGGAACCCCCGTTGGGCAGCCCCAGCATTTT.